These 4 T cell receptor beta chains originate from one sample sequenced in a study of cytomegalovirus exposure and HLA in healthy donors. The PCR employed 60 Vbeta primers together with 13 Jbeta primers. The protocol was immunoSEQ multiplex PCR, while the TCRdb copy is restricted to in-frame clones and leaves out a portion. The data contain roughly 180,000 clones, 80% to 85% of them singletons. Sequences were obtained from PBMCs. Receptors originate from a young woman in good health and CMV-seropositive.

This chain links TRBV10-1 with TRBJ2-1, with a weak D call TRBD2 (6 bases). The CDR3 is 14 residues long. Between the trimmed V and J ends, which lost 0 bases and 5 bases, there was a span of 8 bases. Germline V gives CDR1 WNHNN, CDR2 SYGVQD (reference sequence). The CDR3 DNA is TGCGCCAGCAGTGAGTCCGGGGGAGACAATGAGCAGTTCTTC. Its protein product is CASSESGGDNEQFF.

V is TRBV5-6 and J is TRBJ2-2; D remains unclear. Germline V gives CDR1 SGHDT, CDR2 YYEEEE. This CDR3 is 15 amino acids long. Trimming took off 1 base at V and 3 bases at J, with 10 bases between the two ends. In DNA, the CDR3 is TGTGCCAGCAGCTTGTTACAGACGTACACCGGGGAGCTGTTTTTT. This codes for CASSLLQTYTGELFF.

The CDR3, as DNA: TGTGCCTGGTCGGCGGGGGGGCGATTTAATGAGCAGTTCTTC. Translation: CAWSAGGRFNEQFF. The chain uses TRBV30 and TRBJ2-1; 9 positions match TRBD2. This CDR3 region has 14 residues. V shed 5 bases, J shed 7 bases, and the junction held 9 bases outside the gene matches. Germline V CDR1 and CDR2: GTSNPN, SVGIG (reference sequence). The full variable domain, in which reference TRBV30 and TRBJ2-1 provide the parts outside the CDR3, is SQTIHQWPATLVQPVGSPLSLECTVEGTSNPNLYWYRQAAGRGLQLLFYSVGIGQISSEVPQNLSASRPQDRQFILSSKKLLLSDSGFYLCAWSAGGRFNEQFFGPGTRLTVL.

The chain recombines TRBV6-1 with TRBJ2-3, with TRBD2 matching over 13 bases. CDR1 is MNHNS, CDR2 SASEGT, per germline. There are 15 residues in the CDR3. Germline trimming cut 4 bases from V and 4 bases from J; bases unmatched to any gene: 2. CDR3 nucleotides: TGTGCCAGCAGTGTCACTAGCGGGGGGGCAGATACGCAGTATTTT. It specifies CASSVTSGGADTQYF.